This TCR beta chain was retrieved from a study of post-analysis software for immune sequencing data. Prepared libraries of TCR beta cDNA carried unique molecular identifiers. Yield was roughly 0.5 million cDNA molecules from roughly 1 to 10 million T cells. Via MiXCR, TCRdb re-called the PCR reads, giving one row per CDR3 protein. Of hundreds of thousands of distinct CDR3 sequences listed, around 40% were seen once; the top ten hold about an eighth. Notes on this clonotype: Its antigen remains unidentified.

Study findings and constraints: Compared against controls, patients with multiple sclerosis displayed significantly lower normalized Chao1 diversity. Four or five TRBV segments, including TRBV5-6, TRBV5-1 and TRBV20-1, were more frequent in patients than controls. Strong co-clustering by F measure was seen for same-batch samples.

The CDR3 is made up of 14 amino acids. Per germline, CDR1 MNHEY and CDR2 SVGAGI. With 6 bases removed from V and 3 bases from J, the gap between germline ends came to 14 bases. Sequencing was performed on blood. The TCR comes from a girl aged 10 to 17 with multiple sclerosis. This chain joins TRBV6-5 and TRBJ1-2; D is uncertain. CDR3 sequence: CASSRTGRDYGYTF. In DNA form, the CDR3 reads TGTGCCAGCAGCCGGACTGGCCGGGACTATGGCTACACCTTC.